These 19 T cell receptor beta chains were sequenced from one sample in a study of cytomegalovirus exposure and HLA in healthy donors. Using immunoSEQ multiplex PCR, the repertoire was profiled, and TCRdb retains in-frame clones only, with some absent. The repertoire holds roughly 68,000 clones, with roughly 96% as singletons. Material for sequencing was PBMCs. Receptors originate from a man in his late teens or twenties in good health and CMV-seronegative.

The chain joins TRBV10-3 to TRBJ2-5; D possibly corresponds to TRBD2 (6 bases). The V gene lost 2 bases and the J gene lost 7 bases, with 17 bases spanning the gap. The length of the CDR3 is 15 residues. The germline V gene encodes CDR1 ENHRY and CDR2 SYGVKD. CDR3 loop: CAISEAGFGVGTQYF. CDR3 DNA: TGTGCCATCAGTGAGGCGGGATTTGGCGTAGGGACCCAGTACTTC.

The chain carries TRBV29-1 and TRBJ1-5; 7 positions agree with TRBD1. The CDR3 is made up of 13 amino acids. CDR1 SQVTM and CDR2 ANQGSEA come from the germline V gene. V lost 4 bases, J lost 6 bases, and 6 bases stayed unmatched. CDR3 sequence: CSVARGTGQPQHF. DNA for the CDR3: TGCAGCGTTGCCAGGGGGACCGGTCAGCCCCAGCATTTT.

This chain connects TRBV28 to TRBJ2-5, with 9 bases matching TRBD1. Germline assignment: CDR1 MDHEN and CDR2 SYDVKM. The CDR3 extends over 14 amino acids. V dropped 5 bases and J dropped 4; count of bases not matched to a gene: 5. CDR3 protein: CASSPGTGRETQYF. CDR3 DNA sequence: TGTGCCAGCAGTCCCGGGACAGGGAGAGAGACCCAGTACTTC.

V and J are TRBV9 and TRBJ2-7, with 7 bases fitting TRBD1. Germline V gene data show CDR1 as SGDLS and CDR2 as YYNGEE. The length of the CDR3 is 16 residues. The V segment lost 1 base and the J segment 3 bases; nucleotides outside the gene matches: 10. The CDR3 nucleotides read TGTGCCAGCAGCGTAAACATCGGGGACAGTTACTACGAGCAGTACTTC. Protein sequence: CASSVNIGDSYYEQYF.

This clone appeared a single time. The sample has other DNA sequences that encode this CDR3 too. The chain is built from TRBV6-5 and TRBJ1-2; TRBD1 matches at 9 bases. The CDR3 is 13 amino acids. V was clipped by 8 bases and J by 1 base; unmatched bases: 2. Germline loops: CDR1 MNHEY, CDR2 SVGAGI. This CDR3 is CASWDRVNYGYTF. The CDR3 DNA is TGTGCCAGCTGGGACAGGGTTAACTATGGCTACACCTTC.

The CDR3 sequence is CASSPDGNYGYTF. The CDR3 nucleotides are TGTGCCAGCTCACCAGACGGGAACTATGGCTACACCTTC. This chain connects TRBV18 to TRBJ1-2; no clear D gene. Trimming took 2 bases from V and 2 from J, leaving 6 bases between them. Germline V lookup: CDR1 KGHSH, CDR2 LQKENI. The CDR3 consists of 13 residues.

The chain is built from TRBV28 and TRBJ2-5, with TRBD1 identical over 8 bases. The V gene's germline CDR1 is MDHEN and CDR2 SYDVKM. The V gene end was trimmed by 1 base and the J gene end by 2 bases; junction bases not matched to a gene: 12. This CDR3 region has 18 residues. CDR3 nucleotides: TGTGCCAGCAGTTTATCAATTGGTCAGGGGGCCCCTCAAGAGACCCAGTACTTC. It yields the protein CASSLSIGQGAPQETQYF.

The chain carries TRBV5-1 and TRBJ2-7, with D tentatively TRBD1 (5 bases). The CDR3 totals 12 residues. The V gene lost 1 base and the J gene lost 6 bases, with 8 bases spanning the gap. From germline, CDR1 is SGHRS and CDR2 YFSETQ. CDR3 sequence reads: CASSLSTGEQYF. The DNA of the CDR3 is TGCGCCAGCAGCTTGAGCACAGGCGAGCAGTACTTC.

CDR3: CASSEGPNSKETQYF. CDR3 sequence (DNA): TGTGCCAGCAGTGAGGGGCCGAACTCTAAAGAGACCCAGTACTTC. The chain couples TRBV2 to TRBJ2-5, with a weak D call TRBD1 (5 bases). Trimming cost V 3 bases and J 3 bases, with 14 bases left between them. CDR1 is SNHLY, CDR2 FYNNEI, per germline. The CDR3 is 15 amino acids.

The rearrangement uses TRBV7-2 and TRBJ1-2; 7 bases line up with TRBD1. This CDR3 has 15 amino acids. CDR1 and CDR2 (germline): SGHTA, FQGNSA. The V segment lost 5 bases and the J segment 4 bases; nucleotides outside the gene matches: 10. CDR3 in DNA: TGTGCCAGCAGCGCCCGACAGGGCACAGTCTATGGCTACACCTTC. It yields the protein CASSARQGTVYGYTF.

The chain has TRBV6-1 and TRBJ2-2, with D unresolved. Trimming removed 2 bases from V and 5 bases from J, with 9 bases in between. This CDR3 is built from 14 residues. CDR1 is MNHNS and CDR2 is SASEGT in the germline V gene. The CDR3 sequence is CASSEMAATGELFF. The CDR3 DNA is TGTGCCAGCAGTGAAATGGCGGCTACCGGGGAGCTGTTTTTT.

The chain carries TRBV7-2 and TRBJ1-5; a weak D match, TRBD1 (5 bases). The V end was cut by 1 base, the J end by 0 bases, with 10 bases between. Germline CDR1 and CDR2: SGHTA and FQGNSA. The CDR3 loop spans 16 amino acids. The CDR3 bases are TGTGCCAGCAGCTTAGGGGGGGGTCCTAGCAATCAGCCCCAGCATTTT. This sequence encodes CASSLGGGPSNQPQHF.

The J gene is TRBJ1-2, the V gene TRBV2, with TRBD1 identical over 7 bases. This CDR3 has 16 amino acids. Germline trimming cut 3 bases from V and 6 bases from J; bases unmatched to any gene: 13. Germline V gives CDR1 SNHLY, CDR2 FYNNEI. CDR3 loop: CASSDRQGVRADGYTF. Here the CDR3 DNA reads TGTGCCAGCAGTGACAGGCAGGGGGTCAGAGCAGATGGCTACACCTTC.

The chain is built from TRBV19 and TRBJ2-5; a weak D match, TRBD1 (6 bases). The V end was cut by 1 base, the J end by 1 base, with 10 bases between. Germline V gene lookup returns CDR1 LNHDA and CDR2 SQIVND (reference sequence). The CDR3 contains 15 residues. The CDR3 here is CASSIGRGSQETQYF. CDR3 bases: TGTGCCAGTAGTATAGGTAGGGGGAGCCAAGAGACCCAGTACTTC.

The chain employs TRBV14 and TRBJ2-7; no reliable D call. V was cut by 0 bases and J by 2 bases, with 8 bases left in between. The CDR3 spans 14 residues. Germline V CDR1 and CDR2: SGHDN, FVKESK. CDR3 sequence reads: CASSQDGFAYEQYF. CDR3 in DNA: TGTGCCAGCAGCCAAGATGGCTTCGCCTACGAGCAGTACTTC.

The chain is built from TRBV19 and TRBJ2-5; 8 bases agree with TRBD1. The J call is doubtful: the DNA matches TRBJ2-7 better. This CDR3 is built from 13 residues. Germline V gene data show CDR1 as LNHDA and CDR2 as SQIVND (reference sequence). This CDR3 is CASSLGTGYEQYF. The CDR3 bases are TGTGCCAGTAGTTTAGGGACAGGCTACGAGCAGTACTTC.

The chain employs TRBV15 and TRBJ1-1; D not resolved. Trimming removed 1 base at V and 8 bases at J, with 11 bases between. Germline V gene data show CDR1 as LNHNV and CDR2 as YYDKDF (reference sequence). The CDR3 runs 13 residues. This chain's CDR3 is CATSRGHREEAFF. DNA of the CDR3: TGTGCCACCAGCAGAGGACATCGGGAAGAAGCTTTCTTT.

The V call is TRBV6-6, the J call TRBJ2-7; 7 nucleotides agree with TRBD1. Germline V gene lookup returns CDR1 MNHNY and CDR2 SVGAGI (reference sequence). Trimming took 0 bases from V and 0 from J; bases not matched to a gene: 5. The CDR3 is 16 amino acids. The CDR3 coding sequence is TGTGCCAGCAGTTACTCGACCGGACAGGTCTCCTACGAGCAGTACTTC. It translates to CASSYSTGQVSYEQYF.

This chain uses TRBV5-1 with TRBJ2-5; a possible D gene is TRBD1 (6 bases). V lost 1 base to trimming and J lost 10 bases, with 17 bases between them. The V gene's germline CDR1 is SGHRS and CDR2 YFSETQ. The CDR3 runs to 14 residues. CDR3 bases: TGCGCCAGCAGCTTGATCAGGGGCCAAGAGGTCCAGTACTTC. Its protein is CASSLIRGQEVQYF. Supplemented by reference TRBV5-1 and TRBJ2-5, the full variable domain reads KAGVTQTPRYLIKTRGQQVTLSCSPISGHRSVSWYQQTPGQGLQFLFEYFSETQRNKGNFPGRFSGRQFSNSRSEMNVSTLELGDSALYLCASSLIRGQEVQYFGPGTRLLVL.